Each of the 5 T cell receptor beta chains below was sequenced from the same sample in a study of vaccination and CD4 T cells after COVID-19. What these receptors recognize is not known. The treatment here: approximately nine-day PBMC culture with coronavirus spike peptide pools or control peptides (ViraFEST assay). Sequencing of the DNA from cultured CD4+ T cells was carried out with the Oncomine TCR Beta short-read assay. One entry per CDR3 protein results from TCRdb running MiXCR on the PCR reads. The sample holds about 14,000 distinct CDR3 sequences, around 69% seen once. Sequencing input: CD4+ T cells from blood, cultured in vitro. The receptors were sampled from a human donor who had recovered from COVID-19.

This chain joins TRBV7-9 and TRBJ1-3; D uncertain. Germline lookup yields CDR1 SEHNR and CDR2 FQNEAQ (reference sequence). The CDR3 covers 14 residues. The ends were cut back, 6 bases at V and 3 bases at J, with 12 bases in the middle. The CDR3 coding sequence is TGTGCCAGCAGGCCACAGCTGAGTGGAAACACCATATATTTT. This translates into CASRPQLSGNTIYF.

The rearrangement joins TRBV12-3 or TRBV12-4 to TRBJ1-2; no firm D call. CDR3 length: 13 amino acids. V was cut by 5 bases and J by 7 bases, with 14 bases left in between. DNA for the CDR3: TGTGCCAGCAGTCCGAGGACCTCGCGTGGCTACACCTTC. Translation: CASSPRTSRGYTF.

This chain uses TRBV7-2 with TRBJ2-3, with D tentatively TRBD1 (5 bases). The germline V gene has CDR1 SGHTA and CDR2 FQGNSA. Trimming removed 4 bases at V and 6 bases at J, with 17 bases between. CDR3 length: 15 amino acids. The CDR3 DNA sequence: TGTGCCAGCAGCTATCGGACAAGGATGGGGGATACGCAGTATTTT. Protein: CASSYRTRMGDTQYF.

The CDR3 bases are TGTGCCAGCTCAAAGATGACAGGGGGCGATGAAAAACTGTTTTTT. Amino acid sequence: CASSKMTGGDEKLFF. The chain links TRBV18 to TRBJ1-4; 10 bases match TRBD1. The V segment lost 5 bases and the J segment 6 bases; nucleotides outside the gene matches: 6. The CDR3 contains 15 residues. From germline, CDR1 is KGHSH and CDR2 LQKENI.

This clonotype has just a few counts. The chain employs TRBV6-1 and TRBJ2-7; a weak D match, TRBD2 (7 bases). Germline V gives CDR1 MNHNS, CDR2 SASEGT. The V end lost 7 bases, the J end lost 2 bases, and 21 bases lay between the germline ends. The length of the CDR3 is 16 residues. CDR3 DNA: TGTGCCAGCACCCTCACGGTAGGGGGAGGGCCCTACGAGCAGTACTTC. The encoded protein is CASTLTVGGGPYEQYF.